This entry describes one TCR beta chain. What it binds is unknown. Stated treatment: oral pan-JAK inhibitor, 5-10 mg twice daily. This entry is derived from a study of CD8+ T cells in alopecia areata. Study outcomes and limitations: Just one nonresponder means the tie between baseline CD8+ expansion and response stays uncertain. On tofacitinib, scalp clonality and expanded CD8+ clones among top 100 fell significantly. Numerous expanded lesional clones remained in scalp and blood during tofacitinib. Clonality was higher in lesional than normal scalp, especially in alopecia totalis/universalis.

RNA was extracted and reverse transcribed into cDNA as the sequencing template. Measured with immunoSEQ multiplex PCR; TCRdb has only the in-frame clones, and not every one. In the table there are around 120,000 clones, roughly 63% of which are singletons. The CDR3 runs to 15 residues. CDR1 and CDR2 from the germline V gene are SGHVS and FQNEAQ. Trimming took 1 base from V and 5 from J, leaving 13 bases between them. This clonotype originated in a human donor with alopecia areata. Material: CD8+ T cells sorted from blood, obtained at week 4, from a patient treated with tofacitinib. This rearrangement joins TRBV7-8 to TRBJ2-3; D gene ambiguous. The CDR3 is CASSLVAQLEDTQYF. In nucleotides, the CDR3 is TGTGCCAGCAGCTTAGTGGCCCAACTTGAAGATACGCAGTATTTT.